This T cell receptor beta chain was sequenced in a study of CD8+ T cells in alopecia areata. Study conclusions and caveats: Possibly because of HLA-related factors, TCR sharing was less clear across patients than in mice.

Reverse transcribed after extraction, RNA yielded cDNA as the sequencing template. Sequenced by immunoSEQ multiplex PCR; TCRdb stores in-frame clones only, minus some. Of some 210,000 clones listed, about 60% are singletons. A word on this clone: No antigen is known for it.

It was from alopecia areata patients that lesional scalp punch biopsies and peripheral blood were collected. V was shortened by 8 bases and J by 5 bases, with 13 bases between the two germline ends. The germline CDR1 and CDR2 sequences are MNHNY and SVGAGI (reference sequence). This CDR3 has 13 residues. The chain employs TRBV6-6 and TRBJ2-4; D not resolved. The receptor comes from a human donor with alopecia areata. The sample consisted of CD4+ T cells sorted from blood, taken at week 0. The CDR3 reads CASGFRTENIQYF. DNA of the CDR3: TGTGCCAGCGGGTTTCGGACCGAAAACATTCAGTACTTC.